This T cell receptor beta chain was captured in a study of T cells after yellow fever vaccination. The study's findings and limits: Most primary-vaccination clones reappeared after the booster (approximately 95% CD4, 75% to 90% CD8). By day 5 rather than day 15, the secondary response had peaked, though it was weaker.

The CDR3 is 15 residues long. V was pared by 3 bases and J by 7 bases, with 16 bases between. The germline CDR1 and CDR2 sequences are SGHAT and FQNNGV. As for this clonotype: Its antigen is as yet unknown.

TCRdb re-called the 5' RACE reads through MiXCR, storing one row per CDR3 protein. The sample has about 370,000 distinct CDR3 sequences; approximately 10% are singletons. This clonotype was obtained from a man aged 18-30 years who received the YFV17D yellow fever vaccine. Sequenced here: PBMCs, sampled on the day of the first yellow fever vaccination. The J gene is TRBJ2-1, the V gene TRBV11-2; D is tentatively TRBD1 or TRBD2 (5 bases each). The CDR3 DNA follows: TGTGCCAGCAGCTTTGGCCCGGGACGCCTAAATGAGCAGTTCTTC. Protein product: CASSFGPGRLNEQFF.